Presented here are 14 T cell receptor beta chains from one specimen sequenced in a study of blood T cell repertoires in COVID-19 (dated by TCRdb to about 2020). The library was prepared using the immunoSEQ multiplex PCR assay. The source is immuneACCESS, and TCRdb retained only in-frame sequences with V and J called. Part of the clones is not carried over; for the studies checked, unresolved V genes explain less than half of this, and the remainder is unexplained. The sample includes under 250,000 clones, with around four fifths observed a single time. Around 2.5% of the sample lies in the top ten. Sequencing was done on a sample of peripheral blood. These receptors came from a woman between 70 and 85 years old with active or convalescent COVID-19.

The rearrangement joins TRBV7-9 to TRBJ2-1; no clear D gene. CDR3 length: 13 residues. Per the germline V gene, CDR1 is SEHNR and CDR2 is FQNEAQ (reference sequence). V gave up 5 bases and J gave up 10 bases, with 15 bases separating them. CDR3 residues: CASSPLGLSEQFF. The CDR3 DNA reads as TGTGCCAGCAGCCCCTTGGGCCTATCGGAGCAGTTCTTC.

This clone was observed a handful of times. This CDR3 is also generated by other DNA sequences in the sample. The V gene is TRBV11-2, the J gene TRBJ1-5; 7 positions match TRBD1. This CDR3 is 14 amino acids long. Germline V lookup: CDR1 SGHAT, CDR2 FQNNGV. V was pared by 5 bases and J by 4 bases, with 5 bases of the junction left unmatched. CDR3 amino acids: CASSPGTANQPQHF. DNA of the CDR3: TGTGCCAGCAGCCCCGGGACAGCGAATCAGCCCCAGCATTTT.

This CDR3 is CASSLFLLGANVLTF. CDR3 DNA sequence: TGTGCCAGCAGTCTCTTTCTGTTGGGGGCCAACGTCCTGACTTTC. The V call is TRBV28, the J call TRBJ2-6; D is uncertain. Germline V gives CDR1 MDHEN, CDR2 SYDVKM. V was shortened by 5 bases and J by 4 bases, with 12 bases between the two germline ends. The CDR3 runs to 15 residues.

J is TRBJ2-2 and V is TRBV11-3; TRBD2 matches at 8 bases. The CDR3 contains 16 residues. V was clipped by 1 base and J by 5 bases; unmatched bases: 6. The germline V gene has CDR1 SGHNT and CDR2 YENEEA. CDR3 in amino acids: CASSLAPRGGTGELFF. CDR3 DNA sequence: TGTGCCAGCAGCTTAGCCCCCCGGGGGGGGACCGGGGAGCTGTTTTTT.

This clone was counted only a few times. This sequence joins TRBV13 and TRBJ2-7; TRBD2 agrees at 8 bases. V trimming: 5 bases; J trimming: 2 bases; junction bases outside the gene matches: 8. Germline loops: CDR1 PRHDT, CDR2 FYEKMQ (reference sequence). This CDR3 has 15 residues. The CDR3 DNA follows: TGTGCCAGCAGCACCGGGGGGGCCCCTACCTACGAGCAGTACTTC. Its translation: CASSTGGAPTYEQYF.

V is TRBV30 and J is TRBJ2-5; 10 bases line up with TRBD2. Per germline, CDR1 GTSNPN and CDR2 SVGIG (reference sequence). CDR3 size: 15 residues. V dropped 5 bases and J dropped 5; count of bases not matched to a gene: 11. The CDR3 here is CAWGAGTSAGETQYF. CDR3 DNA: TGTGCCTGGGGAGCCGGGACTAGCGCAGGGGAGACCCAGTACTTC.

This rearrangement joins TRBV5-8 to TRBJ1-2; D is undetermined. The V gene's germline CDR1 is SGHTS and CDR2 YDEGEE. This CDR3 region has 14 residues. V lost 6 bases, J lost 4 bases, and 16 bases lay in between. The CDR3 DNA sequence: TGTGCCAGCACTTTCAGTCCGGGTCTCTATGGCTACACCTTC. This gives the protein CASTFSPGLYGYTF.

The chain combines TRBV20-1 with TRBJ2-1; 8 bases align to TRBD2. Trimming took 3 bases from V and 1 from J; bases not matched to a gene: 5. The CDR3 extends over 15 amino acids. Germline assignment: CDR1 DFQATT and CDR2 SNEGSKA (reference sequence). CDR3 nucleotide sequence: TGCAGTGCTAGTGGTACTAGCGGTTCCTACAATGAGCAGTTCTTC. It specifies CSASGTSGSYNEQFF.

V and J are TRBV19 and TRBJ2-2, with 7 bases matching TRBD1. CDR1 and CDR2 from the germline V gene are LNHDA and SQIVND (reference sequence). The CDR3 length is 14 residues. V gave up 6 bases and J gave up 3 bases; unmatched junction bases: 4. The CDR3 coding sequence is TGTGCCAGTAGGAGGACAGGCTACACCGGGGAGCTGTTTTTT. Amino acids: CASRRTGYTGELFF.

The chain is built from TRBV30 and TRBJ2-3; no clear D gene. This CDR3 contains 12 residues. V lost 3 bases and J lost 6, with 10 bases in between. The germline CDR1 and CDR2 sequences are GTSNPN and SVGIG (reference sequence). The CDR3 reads CAWRLLSDTQYF. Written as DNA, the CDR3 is TGTGCCTGGAGGTTACTTTCGGATACGCAGTATTTT.

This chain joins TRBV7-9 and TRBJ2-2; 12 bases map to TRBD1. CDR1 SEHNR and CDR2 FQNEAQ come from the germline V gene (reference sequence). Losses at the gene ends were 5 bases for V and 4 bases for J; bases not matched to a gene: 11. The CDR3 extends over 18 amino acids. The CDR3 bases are TGTGCCAGCAGCCCATTTTGGGGACAGGGGGCTTTCACCGGGGAGCTGTTTTTT. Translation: CASSPFWGQGAFTGELFF.

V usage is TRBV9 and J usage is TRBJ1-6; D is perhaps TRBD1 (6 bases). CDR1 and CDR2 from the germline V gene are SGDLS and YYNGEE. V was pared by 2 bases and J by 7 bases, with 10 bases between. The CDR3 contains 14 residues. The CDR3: CASSVRTANSPLHF. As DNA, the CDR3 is TGTGCCAGCAGCGTCCGGACAGCCAATTCACCCCTCCACTTT.

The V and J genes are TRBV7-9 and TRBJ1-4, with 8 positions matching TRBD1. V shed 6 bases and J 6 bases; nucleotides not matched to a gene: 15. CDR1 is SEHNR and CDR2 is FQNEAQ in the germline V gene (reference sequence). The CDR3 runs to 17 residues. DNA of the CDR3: TGTGCCAGCAGGGCTCGGACAGGGACGATGGGGGATGAAAAACTGTTTTTT. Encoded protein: CASRARTGTMGDEKLFF.

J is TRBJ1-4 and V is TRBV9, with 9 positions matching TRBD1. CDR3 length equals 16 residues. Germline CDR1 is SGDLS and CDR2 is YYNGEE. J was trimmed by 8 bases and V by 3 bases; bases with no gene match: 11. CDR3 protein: CASSATGGVYPEKLFF. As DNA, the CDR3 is TGTGCCAGCAGCGCCACAGGGGGCGTTTACCCCGAAAAACTGTTTTTT.